These 30 T cell receptor beta chains were sequenced from one sample in a study of T cell responses to AZD1222 COVID-19 vaccine. Profiled with immunoSEQ multiplex PCR; TCRdb holds only in-frame clones, not every one. This table has around 92,000 clones, approximately 90% appearing once. Source: peripheral blood, taken on day 0 of AZD1222 vaccination. The receptor set was obtained from an adult in good health.

J is TRBJ1-1 and V is TRBV4-1; TRBD1 is a possible D gene (6 bases). Trimming cost V 1 base and J 11 bases, with 14 bases left between them. Germline CDR1 is MGHRA and CDR2 is YSYEKL. The CDR3 has 13 amino acids. CDR3: CASSQGDTQEAFF. Written as DNA, the CDR3 is TGCGCCAGCAGCCAAGGGGACACCCAGGAGGCTTTCTTT.

This chain joins TRBV28 and TRBJ2-7; D possibly corresponds to TRBD1 (5 bases). The V and J ends lost 6 bases and 1 base respectively, with 10 bases between them. CDR1 and CDR2 (germline): MDHEN, SYDVKM. The CDR3 runs to 13 residues. The CDR3 DNA follows: TGTGCCAGCAGGTTGACAGTTTCCTACGAGCAGTACTTC. Residues: CASRLTVSYEQYF.

V gene TRBV18 combines with J gene TRBJ2-7; D uncertain. CDR1 and CDR2 from the germline V gene are KGHSH and LQKENI. Between the trimmed V and J ends, which lost 3 bases and 0 bases, there was a span of 3 bases. The CDR3 totals 12 residues. In DNA, the CDR3 is TGTGCCAGCTCACCGAGCTCCTACGAGCAGTACTTC. It translates to CASSPSSYEQYF.

The chain recombines TRBV6-5 with TRBJ1-2, with D possibly TRBD1 on 5 matching bases. V lost 2 bases and J lost 3, with 10 bases in between. This CDR3 spans 14 amino acids. Germline CDR1 reads MNHEY; CDR2 reads SVGAGI. Here the CDR3 reads CASSYRQTDYGYTF. The CDR3 region has the DNA TGTGCCAGCAGTTACAGGCAGACAGACTATGGCTACACCTTC.

The J gene is TRBJ1-1, the V gene TRBV6-2 or TRBV6-3; 10 bases fit TRBD1. The germline V gene has CDR1 MNHEY and CDR2 SVGEGT. The length of the CDR3 is 14 residues. The ends lost 6 bases at V and 11 bases at J; junction bases unmatched: 12. The CDR3: CASSRAGTGASAFF. The DNA for the CDR3 is TGTGCCAGCAGCAGAGCCGGGACAGGGGCGTCGGCTTTCTTT.

The genes are TRBV5-4 and TRBJ1-5, with D possibly TRBD1 on 6 matching bases. Germline CDR1 and CDR2: SGHNT and YYREEE (reference sequence). V lost 4 bases, J lost 1 base, and 9 bases lay in between. The length of the CDR3 is 14 residues. The CDR3 nucleotides are TGTGCCAGCAGCCCCGGACAGAGCAATCAGCCCCAGCATTTT. Its protein product is CASSPGQSNQPQHF.

The V and J genes are TRBV23-1 and TRBJ2-7; a weak D match, TRBD1 (6 bases). TRBV23-1 qualifies as an ORF whose function is uncertain. The CDR3 consists of 15 residues. V gave up 2 bases and J gave up 2 bases, with 13 bases separating them. CDR3: CASSQRQVPTYEQYF. The CDR3 DNA sequence: TGCGCCAGCAGTCAAAGACAGGTGCCTACCTACGAGCAGTACTTC.

The rearrangement joins TRBV19 to TRBJ2-7, with D perhaps TRBD2 (6 bases). CDR1 LNHDA and CDR2 SQIVND come from the germline V gene (reference sequence). This CDR3 has 14 residues. Trimming took 7 bases from V and 0 from J, leaving 13 bases between them. CDR3: CASMGTSTSYEQYF. CDR3 coding DNA: TGTGCCAGTATGGGGACTTCGACCTCCTACGAGCAGTACTTC.

This chain joins TRBV12-3 or TRBV12-4 and TRBJ2-5; D call uncertain. V was pared by 4 bases and J by 3 bases, with 6 bases between. This CDR3 comprises 12 residues. The CDR3 protein is CASSYGEETQYF. CDR3 nucleotides: TGTGCCAGCAGTTACGGCGAAGAGACCCAGTACTTC.

This chain uses TRBV7-9 with TRBJ1-1; D may be TRBD1 (6 bases). The CDR3 consists of 12 residues. Germline CDR1 reads SEHNR; CDR2 reads FQNEAQ (reference sequence). Trimming pared 2 bases from V and 8 bases from J, leaving 9 bases between. The CDR3 sequence is CASSLTDREAFF. In nucleotides, the CDR3 is TGTGCCAGCAGCTTAACTGACAGGGAAGCTTTCTTT.

The J gene is TRBJ2-2, the V gene TRBV15; TRBD1 might be the D (7 bases). The germline V gene encodes CDR1 LNHNV and CDR2 YYDKDF (reference sequence). V lost 7 bases and J lost 1, with 16 bases in between. CDR3 size: 16 residues. In DNA form, the CDR3 reads TGTGCCACCAAATATCGACAGGGAGGGAACACCGGGGAGCTGTTTTTT. It yields the protein CATKYRQGGNTGELFF.

The V gene is TRBV20-1, the J gene TRBJ1-5; D is undetermined. V shed 3 bases and J shed 0 bases, with 12 bases lying between them. CDR3 length equals 15 residues. Germline V gene lookup returns CDR1 DFQATT and CDR2 SNEGSKA (reference sequence). This CDR3 reads CSASNNLYSNQPQHF. In DNA, the CDR3 is TGCAGTGCTAGTAACAACCTCTATAGCAATCAGCCCCAGCATTTT.

The chain combines TRBV30 with TRBJ2-7; D perhaps matches TRBD1 (6 bases). The CDR3 loop spans 13 amino acids. Deletions cut 2 bases from V and 3 bases from J, with 11 bases between. Germline loops: CDR1 GTSNPN, CDR2 SVGIG (reference sequence). The CDR3 loop is CAWSINRVYEQYF. The CDR3 DNA reads TGTGCCTGGAGTATAAACAGGGTCTACGAGCAGTACTTC.

The V call is TRBV24-1, the J call TRBJ2-1, with D tentatively TRBD2 (6 bases). Trimming shortened V by 5 bases and J by 10 bases, and 14 bases separated the two germline ends. CDR3 size: 13 residues. Germline V gene data show CDR1 as KGHDR and CDR2 as SFDVKD. CDR3 residues: CATSGDPRGEQFF. Here the CDR3 DNA reads TGTGCCACCAGTGGTGACCCGCGGGGAGAGCAGTTCTTC.

As to this clone: Relative to the germline gene, one junction end is altered; a read error may explain this. The gene calls are TRBV6-5 and TRBJ1-6; D is perhaps TRBD1 (5 bases). Germline CDR1 MNHEY, CDR2 SVGAGI. This CDR3 comprises 15 residues. The CDR3 DNA reads as TGTGTCAGCAGTTACAGGCACCAAGTCAATTCACCCCTCCACTTT. Translation: CVSSYRHQVNSPLHF.

V gene TRBV7-3 combines with J gene TRBJ2-5; tentatively, D is TRBD1 (7 bases). There are 15 residues in the CDR3. Per germline, CDR1 SGHTA and CDR2 FQGTGA. Trimming left V 1 base short and J 5 bases short, with 14 bases between. The CDR3 DNA reads TGTGCCAGCAGCTTAAGTGACAGGGCGGGGGAGACCCAGTACTTC. Amino acid sequence: CASSLSDRAGETQYF.

The V gene is TRBV2, the J gene TRBJ1-1; the D gene is possibly TRBD1 (6 bases). V was pared by 2 bases and J by 5 bases, with 18 bases between. Germline V lookup: CDR1 SNHLY, CDR2 FYNNEI. The length of the CDR3 is 16 residues. CDR3 amino acids: CASSELYLGTGTEAFF. The DNA of the CDR3 is TGTGCCAGCAGTGAACTTTATCTAGGCACAGGGACTGAAGCTTTCTTT.

This chain uses TRBV20-1 with TRBJ1-1; tentatively, D is TRBD1 (5 bases). Germline-derived CDR1 and CDR2 are DFQATT and SNEGSKA (reference sequence). The V and J ends lost 3 bases and 1 base respectively, with 9 bases between them. This CDR3 is 13 amino acids long. The DNA for the CDR3 is TGCAGTGCTAGTGGTGGGGGGAACACTGAAGCTTTCTTT. It translates to CSASGGGNTEAFF.

The V call is TRBV7-3, the J call TRBJ2-3; the D gene is possibly TRBD2 (6 bases). From germline, CDR1 is SGHTA and CDR2 FQGTGA. The V and J ends lost 6 bases and 5 bases respectively, with 9 bases between them. CDR3 length equals 12 residues. The CDR3 sequence: CASSSGGDTQYF. The CDR3 DNA is TGTGCCAGCAGTAGCGGTGGAGATACGCAGTATTTT.

The table lists this clone with a few counts. The chain is built from TRBV28 and TRBJ2-2; a weak D match, TRBD1 (6 bases). The germline gives CDR1 MDHEN, CDR2 SYDVKM. The V gene lost 2 bases and the J gene lost 5 bases, with 15 bases spanning the gap. CDR3 length equals 16 residues. The CDR3 DNA sequence: TGTGCCAGCAGTTTAGGGTATACAGGGAAGACCGGGGAGCTGTTTTTT. Encoded protein: CASSLGYTGKTGELFF.

V and J are TRBV6-5 and TRBJ2-7; D unclear. The CDR3 is 13 amino acids. The V gene lost 6 bases and the J gene lost 1 base, with 10 bases spanning the gap. Germline V gene data show CDR1 as MNHEY and CDR2 as SVGAGI. The CDR3 nucleotides are TGTGCCAGCAGCAGGACGGATTCCTACGAGCAGTACTTC. Its translation: CASSRTDSYEQYF.

J is TRBJ1-6 and V is TRBV14; D uncertain. The germline gives CDR1 SGHDN, CDR2 FVKESK. Trimming left V 0 bases short and J 8 bases short, with 8 bases between. The CDR3 runs 14 residues. CDR3: CASSQEISDSPLHF. In DNA, the CDR3 is TGTGCCAGCAGCCAAGAGATTTCGGATTCACCCCTCCACTTT.

The rearrangement uses TRBV9 and TRBJ1-1; D call uncertain. Germline V gene data show CDR1 as SGDLS and CDR2 as YYNGEE. V dropped 0 bases and J dropped 6 bases, with 12 bases sitting between them. The length of the CDR3 is 14 residues. This chain's CDR3 is CASSVGYRDSEAFF. CDR3 bases: TGTGCCAGCAGCGTAGGGTACAGAGACTCTGAAGCTTTCTTT.

The genes are TRBV2 and TRBJ2-1, with TRBD2 as a possible D gene (5 bases). Trimming took 7 bases from V and 0 from J, leaving 16 bases between them. The CDR3 has 16 residues. Germline V CDR1 and CDR2: SNHLY, FYNNEI. CDR3 residues: CASTESGVSSYNEQFF. CDR3 bases: TGTGCCAGCACCGAAAGCGGTGTAAGCTCCTACAATGAGCAGTTCTTC.

The genes are TRBV19 and TRBJ1-5; the match to TRBD1 covers 7 bases. The CDR3 has 16 residues. The junction had 12 bases not matched to a gene; V was cut back by 8 bases and J by 2 bases. Germline CDR1 reads LNHDA; CDR2 reads SQIVND (reference sequence). The CDR3 reads CASRIETGVGNQPQHF. The CDR3 coding sequence is TGTGCCAGTCGAATTGAAACAGGGGTTGGCAATCAGCCCCAGCATTTT. The whole variable domain, filled in from reference TRBV19 and TRBJ1-5, reads DGGITQSPKYLFRKEGQNVTLSCEQNLNHDAMYWYRQDPGQGLRLIYYSQIVNDFQKGDIAEGYSVSREKKESFPLTVTSAQKNPTAFYLCASRIETGVGNQPQHFGDGTRLSIL.

This chain links TRBV25-1 with TRBJ1-1; D remains unclear. V lost 2 bases, J lost 0 bases, and 16 bases lay in between. The CDR3 runs 17 residues. Germline CDR1 is MGHDK and CDR2 is SYGVNS. CDR3 bases: TGTGCCAGCAGTGAACCGGGGTTGGTTGGAATGAACACTGAAGCTTTCTTT. Encoded protein: CASSEPGLVGMNTEAFF.

The V and J genes are TRBV5-4 and TRBJ1-4; the match to TRBD1 covers 7 bases. The ends lost 5 bases at V and 3 bases at J; junction bases unmatched: 13. The germline CDR1 and CDR2 sequences are SGHNT and YYREEE (reference sequence). The CDR3 consists of 17 residues. For the CDR3, the DNA is TGTGCCAGCAGTTTGCAGAACAGGGGATCGTCTAATGAAAAACTGTTTTTT. This translates into CASSLQNRGSSNEKLFF.

The chain couples TRBV10-3 to TRBJ2-2; 10 positions agree with TRBD1. CDR1 is ENHRY and CDR2 is SYGVKD in the germline V gene. Unmatched junction bases numbered 3, after V lost 0 bases and J lost 5 bases. The CDR3 totals 16 residues. The CDR3 spells CAISESPGQGTGELFF. Here the CDR3 DNA reads TGTGCCATCAGTGAGTCTCCGGGACAGGGGACCGGGGAGCTGTTTTTT.

The rearrangement joins TRBV7-9 to TRBJ2-1; TRBD2 is a possible D gene (6 bases). Trimming pared 5 bases from V and 0 bases from J, leaving 14 bases between. The germline gives CDR1 SEHNR, CDR2 FQNEAQ (reference sequence). This CDR3 is built from 16 residues. CDR3 loop: CASSPRRESSYNEQFF. DNA of the CDR3: TGTGCCAGCAGCCCCCGGAGGGAGAGCTCCTACAATGAGCAGTTCTTC.

The rearrangement uses TRBV5-1 and TRBJ1-1; a possible D gene is TRBD1 (5 bases). The V gene's germline CDR1 is SGHRS and CDR2 YFSETQ. V lost 2 bases and J lost 3, with 11 bases in between. The length of the CDR3 is 14 residues. The CDR3 loop reads CASSLGQGHTEAFF. DNA of the CDR3: TGCGCCAGCAGCTTAGGACAAGGCCACACTGAAGCTTTCTTT.